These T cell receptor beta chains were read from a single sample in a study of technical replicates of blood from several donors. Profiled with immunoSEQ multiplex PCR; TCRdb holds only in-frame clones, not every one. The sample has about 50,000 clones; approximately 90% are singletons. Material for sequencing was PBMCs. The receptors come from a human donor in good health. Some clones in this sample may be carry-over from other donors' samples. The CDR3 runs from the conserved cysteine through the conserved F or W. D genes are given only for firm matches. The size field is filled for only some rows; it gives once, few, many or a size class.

CDR3 DNA: TGCGCCAGCAGCCAAGATCCGGGGACAGATTACGAGCAGTACTTC
CDR3 protein: CASSQDPGTDYEQYF
J gene: TRBJ2-7
clone size: .
CDR3 length: 15
V gene: TRBV4-1
D gene: TRBD1

CDR3 DNA: TGTGCCAGCTCACCAGTGGAGACAGGGTCCAACACCATATATTTT
CDR3 protein: CASSPVETGSNTIYF
J gene: TRBJ1-3
clone size: .
CDR3 length: 15
V gene: TRBV18
D gene: TRBD1

CDR3 DNA: TGTGCCAGCAGCTGGCGAGGGTACGTTGGCAATCAGCCCCAGCATTTT
CDR3 protein: CASSWRGYVGNQPQHF
J gene: TRBJ1-5
clone size: .
CDR3 length: 16
V gene: TRBV7-8
D gene: .

CDR3 DNA: TGTGCCAGCAGCCGGGGGGGCCCAGACATTCAGTACTTC
CDR3 protein: CASSRGGPDIQYF
J gene: TRBJ2-4
clone size: .
CDR3 length: 13
V gene: TRBV11-2
D gene: TRBD2

CDR3 DNA: TGTGCCTGGAGGACTAGCGGGAGGAAGGGTGAGCAGTTCTTC
CDR3 protein: CAWRTSGRKGEQFF
J gene: TRBJ2-1
clone size: .
CDR3 length: 14
V gene: TRBV30
D gene: TRBD2

CDR3 DNA: TGTGCCAGCAGCGCTACCGGCGGGGAGGGATGGAACTATGGCTACACCTTC
CDR3 protein: CASSATGGEGWNYGYTF
J gene: TRBJ1-2
clone size: .
CDR3 length: 17
V gene: TRBV5-4
D gene: .

CDR3 DNA: TGTGCCAGCAGCATCCGGACAGGGTTGGCCGGGGAGCTGTTTTTT
CDR3 protein: CASSIRTGLAGELFF
J gene: TRBJ2-2
clone size: .
CDR3 length: 15
V gene: TRBV5-5
D gene: TRBD1

CDR3 DNA: TGTGCCAGCAGCCGAACATCCGGGACTAGCGGGATCATGGAGCAGTACTTC
CDR3 protein: CASSRTSGTSGIMEQYF
J gene: TRBJ2-7
clone size: .
CDR3 length: 17
V gene: TRBV5-6
D gene: TRBD2

CDR3 DNA: TGTGCCAGCAGCCCCACTAGCGGGGGGGCCGTGCAGTACTTC
CDR3 protein: CASSPTSGGAVQYF
J gene: TRBJ2-7
clone size: .
CDR3 length: 14
V gene: TRBV11-2
D gene: TRBD2

CDR3 DNA: TGTGCAAGTCGCTTAGCGGTGTCGGGGAACACTGAAGCTTTCTTT
CDR3 protein: CASRLAVSGNTEAFF
J gene: TRBJ1-1
clone size: .
CDR3 length: 15
V gene: TRBV12-2
D gene: .

CDR3 DNA: TGTGCCAGCAGCACCCGCCTCCGGGACACTGAGCAGTTCTTC
CDR3 protein: CASSTRLRDTEQFF
J gene: TRBJ2-1
clone size: .
CDR3 length: 14
V gene: TRBV7-2
D gene: .

CDR3 DNA: TGTGCCAGCAGCTTTTCGGGGTACACAGATACGCAGTATTTT
CDR3 protein: CASSFSGYTDTQYF
J gene: TRBJ2-3
clone size: .
CDR3 length: 14
V gene: TRBV7-3
D gene: .

CDR3 DNA: TGTGCCAGCAGTCTCCACTTCTCCGGTTCCTACGAGCAGTACTTC
CDR3 protein: CASSLHFSGSYEQYF
J gene: TRBJ2-7
clone size: .
CDR3 length: 15
V gene: TRBV6-1
D gene: .

CDR3 DNA: TGTGCCAGCAGCGAAGGGGTTAACTATGGCTACACCTTC
CDR3 protein: CASSEGVNYGYTF
J gene: TRBJ1-2
clone size: .
CDR3 length: 13
V gene: TRBV7-2
D gene: .

CDR3 DNA: TGTGCCTGGAACAGGGGGCTGGGCTATGGCTACACCTTC
CDR3 protein: CAWNRGLGYGYTF
J gene: TRBJ1-2
clone size: .
CDR3 length: 13
V gene: TRBV30
D gene: TRBD1

CDR3 DNA: TGTGCCAGCAGCGCTAGCGGGACCTACGAGCAGTACTTC
CDR3 protein: CASSASGTYEQYF
J gene: TRBJ2-7
clone size: .
CDR3 length: 13
V gene: TRBV14
D gene: TRBD2

CDR3 DNA: TGTGCCAGCAGCCCGGAGACAGGGCCTAACTATGGCTACACCTTC
CDR3 protein: CASSPETGPNYGYTF
J gene: TRBJ1-2
clone size: .
CDR3 length: 15
V gene: TRBV7-9
D gene: TRBD1

CDR3 DNA: TGTGCCAGCAGCTCTGACAGGGCAGCTCAGCCCCAGCATTTT
CDR3 protein: CASSSDRAAQPQHF
J gene: TRBJ1-5
clone size: .
CDR3 length: 14
V gene: TRBV7-2
D gene: TRBD1

CDR3 DNA: TGTGCCAGCAGCCAAGATGGCGGTGAAGCTTTCTTT
CDR3 protein: CASSQDGGEAFF
J gene: TRBJ1-1
clone size: once
CDR3 length: 12
V gene: TRBV14
D gene: .

CDR3 DNA: TGTGCCAGCAATACTCGCCGGGACAGGGGGCGCTCGGGTCAGCCCCAGCATTTT
CDR3 protein: CASNTRRDRGRSGQPQHF
J gene: TRBJ1-5
clone size: .
CDR3 length: 18
V gene: TRBV11-3
D gene: TRBD1

CDR3 DNA: TGTGCCAGCAGTTACTCATCTGGGGGCGTCTATGGCTACACCTTC
CDR3 protein: CASSYSSGGVYGYTF
J gene: TRBJ1-2
clone size: .
CDR3 length: 15
V gene: TRBV6-5
D gene: .

CDR3 DNA: TGTGCCAGCAGCTTGTCCGGACTAGCGGGAGCCAAAAACATTCAGTACTTC
CDR3 protein: CASSLSGLAGAKNIQYF
J gene: TRBJ2-4
clone size: .
CDR3 length: 17
V gene: TRBV7-9
D gene: TRBD2

CDR3 DNA: TGCAGCGTTGAACAATTGAGAAGCCGCGGTTACAATGAGCAGTTCTTC
CDR3 protein: CSVEQLRSRGYNEQFF
J gene: TRBJ2-1
clone size: .
CDR3 length: 16
V gene: TRBV29-1
D gene: .

CDR3 DNA: TGCGCCAGCAGCCAAGATTGGACAGGGGTTGCCTATGGCTACACCTTC
CDR3 protein: CASSQDWTGVAYGYTF
J gene: TRBJ1-2
clone size: .
CDR3 length: 16
V gene: TRBV4-3
D gene: TRBD1

CDR3 DNA: TGTGCCTGGAGGAGGTCCTACGAGCAGTACTTC
CDR3 protein: CAWRRSYEQYF
J gene: TRBJ2-7
clone size: .
CDR3 length: 11
V gene: TRBV30
D gene: .

CDR3 DNA: TGTGCCAGCAGTGGGACTAGCGGGAGGTATGGGGAGACCCAGTACTTC
CDR3 protein: CASSGTSGRYGETQYF
J gene: TRBJ2-5
clone size: .
CDR3 length: 16
V gene: TRBV11-2
D gene: TRBD2

CDR3 DNA: TGCAGCGTTGAAAAGCGGGGAAACACAGATACGCAGTATTTT
CDR3 protein: CSVEKRGNTDTQYF
J gene: TRBJ2-3
clone size: .
CDR3 length: 14
V gene: TRBV29-1
D gene: TRBD2

CDR3 DNA: TGTGCCAGCAGTTCCTTCTCGACAGGCGGGAAACTGTTTTTT
CDR3 protein: CASSSFSTGGKLFF
J gene: TRBJ1-4
clone size: few
CDR3 length: 14
V gene: TRBV27
D gene: .

CDR3 DNA: TGTGCCAGCAGTGTACTGGGGGGTGGGCACACTGAAGCTTTCTTT
CDR3 protein: CASSVLGGGHTEAFF
J gene: TRBJ1-1
clone size: .
CDR3 length: 15
V gene: TRBV6-6
D gene: .

CDR3 DNA: TGTGCCAGCAGCTCGACGCGGGGTGAGCAGTTCTTC
CDR3 protein: CASSSTRGEQFF
J gene: TRBJ2-1
clone size: .
CDR3 length: 12
V gene: TRBV7-6
D gene: .

CDR3 DNA: TGTGCCAGCAGCCGAGACAGGGGCGCCTATGGCTACACCTTC
CDR3 protein: CASSRDRGAYGYTF
J gene: TRBJ1-2
clone size: .
CDR3 length: 14
V gene: TRBV5-8
D gene: TRBD1

CDR3 DNA: TGTGCCACCAGGACAGGGTTTACCGGGGAGCTGTTTTTT
CDR3 protein: CATRTGFTGELFF
J gene: TRBJ2-2
clone size: .
CDR3 length: 13
V gene: TRBV19
D gene: TRBD1

CDR3 DNA: TGTGCCAGCAGCACCGACAGTCCCGCTAATCAGCCCCAGCATTTT
CDR3 protein: CASSTDSPANQPQHF
J gene: TRBJ1-5
clone size: .
CDR3 length: 15
V gene: TRBV6-6
D gene: .

CDR3 DNA: TGCGCCAGCAGCCAACAGAGACTAGCGGGAACCACCGGGGAGCTGTTTTTT
CDR3 protein: CASSQQRLAGTTGELFF
J gene: TRBJ2-2
clone size: .
CDR3 length: 17
V gene: TRBV4-1
D gene: TRBD2

CDR3 DNA: TGTGCCAGCAGCCCAGGGACTAGCGGGACCTACGAGCAGTACTTC
CDR3 protein: CASSPGTSGTYEQYF
J gene: TRBJ2-7
clone size: .
CDR3 length: 15
V gene: TRBV13
D gene: TRBD2

CDR3 DNA: TGTGCCAGCACATACCATGCTGCTACGGGGTACGAGCAGTACTTC
CDR3 protein: CASTYHAATGYEQYF
J gene: TRBJ2-7
clone size: .
CDR3 length: 15
V gene: TRBV25-1
D gene: .

CDR3 DNA: TGTGCCAGCAGCCCTAGACTAGCTCGAGGAGAGACCCAGTACTTC
CDR3 protein: CASSPRLARGETQYF
J gene: TRBJ2-5
clone size: .
CDR3 length: 15
V gene: TRBV9
D gene: TRBD2